These 5 T cell receptor beta chains originate from one sample sequenced in a study of blood T cell repertoires in COVID-19. TCRdb's copy holds only in-frame clones and misses some; the assay was immunoSEQ multiplex PCR. The table has fewer than 250,000 clones, 80% to 85% seen once. Sequenced input: peripheral blood. The receptors stem from a human donor in a cohort sampled during active COVID-19.

The J gene is TRBJ1-5, the V gene TRBV30; the D is unclear. V was cut by 1 base and J by 5 bases, with 9 bases left in between. The germline CDR1 and CDR2 sequences are GTSNPN and SVGIG (reference sequence). The CDR3 has 13 residues. As DNA, the CDR3 is TGTGCCTGGAGTGGGAGCCCGGATCAGCCCCAGCATTTT. Its protein is CAWSGSPDQPQHF.

This chain links TRBV19 with TRBJ2-3; 7 bases line up with TRBD1. Germline V lookup: CDR1 LNHDA, CDR2 SQIVND (reference sequence). The CDR3 has 16 amino acids. J was trimmed by 10 bases and V by 6 bases; bases with no gene match: 19. The CDR3 region is CASSLTGTATSFAQYF. The CDR3 nucleotides read TGTGCCAGTAGCCTCACCGGGACAGCCACAAGTTTTGCGCAGTATTTT.

The CDR3 DNA reads TGCAGTGCTAGTGTGGGACTAGCGGCTTACAATGAGCAGTTCTTC. It specifies CSASVGLAAYNEQFF. V and J are TRBV20-1 and TRBJ2-1; 11 bases are a match to TRBD2. After removal of 3 bases from V and 4 bases from J, the junction contained 5 bases not matched to a gene. Germline V gene sequence: CDR1 DFQATT, CDR2 SNEGSKA (reference sequence). The length of the CDR3 is 15 residues.

The V gene is TRBV19, the J gene TRBJ1-5; D is unclear. V was shortened by 3 bases and J by 4 bases, with 10 bases between the two germline ends. Germline values: CDR1 LNHDA, CDR2 SQIVND (reference sequence). The CDR3 is 14 residues long. The CDR3 nucleotides are TGTGCCAGTAGTATTACCACAGAAAATCAGCCCCAGCATTTT. This encodes CASSITTENQPQHF.

As DNA, the CDR3 is TGTGCCAGCAGTTCGAGCAGGACAGGGTACTACGAGCAGTACGTC. Translated: CASSSSRTGYYEQYV. V and J are TRBV27 and TRBJ2-7; 8 positions agree with TRBD1. The CDR3 length is 15 residues. V lost 4 bases to trimming and J lost 3 bases; unmatched junction nucleotides: 8. Germline CDR1 MNHEY, CDR2 SMNVEV (reference sequence).